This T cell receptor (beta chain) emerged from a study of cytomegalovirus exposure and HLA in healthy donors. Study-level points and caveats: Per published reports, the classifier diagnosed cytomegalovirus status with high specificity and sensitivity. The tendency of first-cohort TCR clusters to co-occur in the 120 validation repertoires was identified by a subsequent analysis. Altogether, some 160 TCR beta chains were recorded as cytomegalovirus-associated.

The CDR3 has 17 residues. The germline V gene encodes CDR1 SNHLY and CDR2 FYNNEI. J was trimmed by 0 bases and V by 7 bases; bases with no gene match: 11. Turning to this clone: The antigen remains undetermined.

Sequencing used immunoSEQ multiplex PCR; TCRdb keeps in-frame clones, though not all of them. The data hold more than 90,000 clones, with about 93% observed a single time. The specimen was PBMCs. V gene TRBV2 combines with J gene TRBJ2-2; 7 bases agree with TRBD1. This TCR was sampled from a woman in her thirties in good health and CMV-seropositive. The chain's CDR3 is CASIGTVLRTNTGELFF. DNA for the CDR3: TGTGCCAGCATCGGGACAGTCCTAAGGACGAACACCGGGGAGCTGTTTTTT. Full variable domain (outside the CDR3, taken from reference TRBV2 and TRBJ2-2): EPEVTQTPSHQVTQMGQEVILRCVPISNHLYFYWYRQILGQKVEFLVSFYNNEISEKSEIFDDQFSVERPDGSNFTLKIRSTKLEDSAMYFCASIGTVLRTNTGELFFGEGSRLTVL.